This T cell receptor beta chain was sequenced during a study of human T cells and chemical hapten exposure. This clonotype has more than one count but fewer than ten. The CDR3 has 15 residues. V dropped 0 bases and J dropped 0 bases, with 10 bases sitting between them. Germline CDR1 is SGHKS and CDR2 is YYEKEE (reference sequence). TCRdb called the RACE reads again in MiXCR, with one record for every CDR3 protein. The sample includes about 80,000 distinct CDR3 sequences, about 14% of them seen just once. Regarding time point: pre-sensitization, week 0. Documented treatment: therapeutic diphenylcyclopropenone sensitization with weekly scalp DPC.

J is TRBJ2-7 and V is TRBV5-5; a weak D match, TRBD2 (5 bases). The specimen comprised whole blood, sampled in connection with sensitization to the hapten diphenylcyclopropenone (DPC). This TCR came from a woman between 45 and 60 years old with alopecia areata. Some clones in this sample may be carry-over from other donors' samples. The CDR3 reads CASSLGGSTSYEQYF. The CDR3 DNA reads as TGTGCCAGCAGCTTGGGCGGGTCCACCTCCTACGAGCAGTACTTC.